Below, 18 T cell receptor beta chains from the same sample are listed, as sequenced in a study of CXCR3-negative and CXCR3-positive naive CD8 T cells. The authors prepared UMI-labeled TRB cDNA libraries by 5' RACE. TCRdb derives one entry per CDR3 protein from the 5' RACE reads, leaving out DNA. The data include tens of thousands of distinct CDR3 sequences; the top ten clones carry 3.5% to 5.5%. Specimen: naive CXCR3- CD8+ T cells from blood. The subset: CD45RO-CCR7+CD27+CD95- naive CD8+ T cells lacking CXCR3 (TNR3-). Source of these receptors: a human donor in good health. Some clones in this sample may be carry-over from other donors' samples.

The chain carries TRBV4-1 and TRBJ2-7; TCRdb's D call, TRBD1, is unchecked because there is no DNA. CDR1 is MGHRA, CDR2 YSYEKL, per germline. CDR3 length: 14 residues. CDR3 loop: CASSQVQGTYEQYF.

V usage is TRBV20-1 and J usage is TRBJ1-1. The CDR3 is 14 amino acids. Per germline, CDR1 DFQATT and CDR2 SNEGSKA (reference sequence). This chain's CDR3 is CTGGGVETHTEAFF.

The chain links TRBV7-6 to TRBJ2-3; the D call of TRBD2 rests on TCRdb alone, since no DNA is present to check it. Germline V lookup: CDR1 SGHVS, CDR2 FNYEAQ. This CDR3 contains 16 residues. CDR3 amino acids: CASSLAGGGGTDTQYF.

The genes are TRBV6-2 or TRBV6-3 and TRBJ2-3; TCRdb proposes TRBD1, but this gene call is untestable without DNA. This CDR3 has 15 amino acids. The germline gives CDR1 MNHEY, CDR2 SVGEGT. The CDR3 protein is CASSTGTESTDTQYF.

V gene TRBV23-1 combines with J gene TRBJ2-1; the D call from TCRdb, TRBD2, cannot be confirmed without DNA. TRBV23-1 is noted as an ORF with a role that remains uncertain. This CDR3 region has 20 residues. This CDR3 is CASSQGEAPETSGRGDEQFF.

J is TRBJ2-7 and V is TRBV5-5; TCRdb returns TRBD1, unconfirmable since there is no DNA. The CDR3 spans 14 residues. Per germline, CDR1 SGHKS and CDR2 YYEKEE (reference sequence). This chain's CDR3 is CASSPGHGAGEQYF.

The chain carries TRBV5-1 and TRBJ2-7. This CDR3 region has 14 residues. Germline V gives CDR1 SGHRS, CDR2 YFSETQ. CDR3 sequence: CASSSTDGFYEQYF.

The rearrangement links TRBV29-1 to TRBJ1-3; lacking DNA, the TRBD1 call made by TCRdb goes unchecked. The CDR3 consists of 14 residues. The germline V gene has CDR1 SQVTM and CDR2 ANQGSEA. The CDR3 sequence: CSVVETGHGNTIYF.

The J gene is TRBJ2-5, the V gene TRBV6-2 or TRBV6-3; TCRdb selects TRBD2, and the lack of DNA leaves this call unchecked. The CDR3 covers 19 residues. The germline gives CDR1 MNHEY, CDR2 SVGEGT. CDR3 region: CASSYPRLAGASYQETQYF.

This sequence joins TRBV10-1 and TRBJ2-1; TCRdb indicates TRBD1, and absent DNA this call remains unverified. Germline V lookup: CDR1 WNHNN, CDR2 SYGVQD (reference sequence). This CDR3 is 17 amino acids long. The CDR3 spells CASSDPLSGGGYNEQFF.

This chain uses TRBV28 with TRBJ1-2. The CDR3 consists of 14 residues. Germline CDR1 reads MDHEN; CDR2 reads SYDVKM. CDR3 amino acids: CASRQEISNYGYTF.

V usage is TRBV2 and J usage is TRBJ2-7; TCRdb proposes TRBD1, but this gene call is untestable without DNA. This CDR3 contains 16 residues. Germline-derived CDR1 and CDR2 are SNHLY and FYNNEI. The CDR3 here is CASSEPIEGQAYEQYF.

The CDR3 region is CASSLAGAGANVLTF. This chain connects TRBV7-2 to TRBJ2-6; TCRdb's D gene call, TRBD1, goes unchecked for lack of DNA. The germline gives CDR1 SGHTA, CDR2 FQGNSA. The CDR3 runs to 15 residues. Complete variable domain (other parts from reference TRBV7-2 and TRBJ2-6): GAGVSQSPSNKVTEKGKDVELRCDPISGHTALYWYRQSLGQGLEFLIYFQGNSAPDKSGLPSDRFSAERTGGSVSTLTIQRTQQEDSAVYLCASSLAGAGANVLTFGAGSRLTVL.

This chain uses TRBV7-7 with TRBJ2-5; TCRdb reports TRBD1, a call that lacks DNA to check it against. The CDR3 is 17 residues long. CDR1 is SSHAT and CDR2 is FNYEAQ in the germline V gene (reference sequence). CDR3 amino acids: CASSPLGGDRGTETQYF.

The chain links TRBV6-2 or TRBV6-3 to TRBJ2-1; TCRdb reports TRBD2, a call that lacks DNA to check it against. The CDR3 has 14 amino acids. CDR1 is MNHEY and CDR2 is SVGEGT in the germline V gene. The CDR3 loop is CASGAGGHYNEQFF.

This chain links TRBV28 with TRBJ1-2. CDR3 length equals 14 residues. The germline CDR1 and CDR2 sequences are MDHEN and SYDVKM. The CDR3 loop reads CASSRRAFGNGYTF.

The chain links TRBV9 to TRBJ2-2. This CDR3 is built from 14 residues. CDR1 SGDLS and CDR2 YYNGEE come from the germline V gene. CDR3 sequence reads: CASSVEAGTGELFF.

The chain recombines TRBV12-3 or TRBV12-4 with TRBJ2-7; lacking DNA, the TRBD1 call made by TCRdb goes unchecked. The CDR3 loop spans 14 amino acids. CDR3 amino acids: CASSLASEGYEQYF.